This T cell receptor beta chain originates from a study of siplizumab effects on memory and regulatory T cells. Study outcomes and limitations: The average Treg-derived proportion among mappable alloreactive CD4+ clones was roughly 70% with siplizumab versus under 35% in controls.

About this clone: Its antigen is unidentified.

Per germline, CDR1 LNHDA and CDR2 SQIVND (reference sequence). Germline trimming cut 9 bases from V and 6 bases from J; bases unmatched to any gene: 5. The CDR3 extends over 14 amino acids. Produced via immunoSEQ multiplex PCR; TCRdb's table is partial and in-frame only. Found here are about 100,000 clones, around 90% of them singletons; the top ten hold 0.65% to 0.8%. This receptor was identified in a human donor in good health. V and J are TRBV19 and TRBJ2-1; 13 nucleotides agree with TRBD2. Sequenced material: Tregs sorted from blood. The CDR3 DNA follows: TGTGCCAGCCGGACTAGCGGGAGTAGCAATGAGCAGTTCTTC. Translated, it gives CASRTSGSSNEQFF.